This is a list of T cell receptor beta chains from one sample in a study of blood T cell repertoires in COVID-19. Repertoires were generated with immunoSEQ multiplex PCR, while TCRdb's copy carries only in-frame clones and drops some. The profile shows around 180,000 clones, 80% of them singletons. The material sequenced was peripheral blood. The receptors shown here come from a man aged 65-85 years with active or convalescent COVID-19. CDR3s include the opening cysteine and the closing phenylalanine or tryptophan. Each record gives: CDR3 length, clone size, V gene, D gene, J gene, CDR3 protein, CDR3 DNA. D genes are given only for firm matches. Not every row has a clone size; where given, it reads once, few, many or a size class.

>15|NA|TRBV7-9|NA|TRBJ2-2
CASSRPGADTGELFF
TGTGCCAGCAGTCGACCAGGGGCAGACACCGGGGAGCTGTTTTTT
>12|NA|TRBV29-1|TRBD1|TRBJ2-1
CSWDRVGNEQFF
TGCAGTTGGGACAGGGTGGGCAATGAGCAGTTCTTC
>10|NA|TRBV6-5|NA|TRBJ2-7
CASRQNEQYF
TGTGCCAGCCGACAGAACGAGCAGTACTTC
>16|once|TRBV7-9|TRBD2|TRBJ2-3
CASSQSVAGVADTQYF
TGTGCCAGCAGCCAGTCCGTAGCGGGAGTGGCAGATACGCAGTATTTT
>16|NA|TRBV4-1|TRBD1|TRBJ1-1
CASSQELAGGYSRAFF
TGCGCCAGCAGCCAAGAATTGGCAGGGGGATATAGTAGGGCTTTCTTT
>16|NA|TRBV27|NA|TRBJ1-6
CASSLEGYSYNSPLHF
TGTGCCAGCAGTTTAGAGGGCTACTCCTATAATTCACCCCTCCACTTT
>14|NA|TRBV7-9|NA|TRBJ1-1
CASSEQGLNTEAFF
TGTGCCAGCAGCGAACAGGGATTGAACACTGAAGCTTTCTTT
>17|NA|TRBV19|NA|TRBJ2-6
CASSILTGVSGANVLTF
TGTGCCAGTAGTATACTTACAGGAGTCTCTGGGGCCAACGTCCTGACTTTC
>13|NA|TRBV30|NA|TRBJ1-1
CAWEAGTNTEAFF
TGTGCCTGGGAGGCAGGGACTAACACTGAAGCTTTCTTT
>18|few|TRBV6-4|NA|TRBJ1-1
CASSLHSLRQGSNTEAFF
TGTGCCAGCAGCCTACATTCCCTTCGTCAGGGATCAAACACTGAAGCTTTCTTT
>15|NA|TRBV7-9|NA|TRBJ2-7
CASSAETTGTYEQYF
TGTGCCAGCAGCGCAGAGACGACGGGGACCTACGAGCAGTACTTC
>12|NA|TRBV2|NA|TRBJ2-7
CARGDGSYEQYF
TGTGCCAGAGGGGACGGGAGTTACGAGCAGTACTTC
>16|few|TRBV9|NA|TRBJ2-1
CASSVDDGSLGYEQFF
TGTGCCAGCAGCGTAGACGACGGGAGCTTAGGTTATGAGCAGTTCTTC
>12|once|TRBV5-1|NA|TRBJ1-4
CASSLAFEKLFF
TGCGCCAGCAGCTTGGCTTTTGAAAAACTGTTTTTT
>13|NA|TRBV6-5|NA|TRBJ1-2
CASKGRVGYGYTF
TGTGCCAGCAAAGGCAGGGTCGGATATGGCTACACCTTC
>13|NA|TRBV5-1|NA|TRBJ2-3
CASSLARGDTQYF
TGCGCCAGCAGCTTGGCCCGGGGAGATACGCAGTATTTT
>14|NA|TRBV5-1|TRBD2|TRBJ2-1
CASSESRGGSEQFF
TGCGCCAGCAGCGAATCCCGGGGGGGGAGTGAGCAGTTCTTC
>14|NA|TRBV10-3|TRBD1|TRBJ2-7
CAITAGQVSYEQYF
TGTGCCATCACCGCGGGACAGGTCTCCTACGAGCAGTACTTC
>12|few|TRBV29-1|NA|TRBJ1-2
CSASGLPYGYTF
TGCAGCGCCTCGGGACTACCCTATGGCTACACCTTC
>15|NA|TRBV7-6|NA|TRBJ2-2
CASSLTGRNTGELFF
TGTGCCAGCAGCTTAACAGGGAGGAACACCGGGGAGCTGTTTTTT
>13|NA|TRBV30|NA|TRBJ1-4
CAWMRDGFEKLFF
TGTGCCTGGATGAGGGATGGGTTTGAAAAACTGTTTTTT
>11|few|TRBV11-2|NA|TRBJ1-2
CASSFIFGYTF
TGTGCCAGCAGCTTTATCTTCGGCTACACCTTC
>16|NA|TRBV7-2|NA|TRBJ2-3
CASSPSRALGTDTQYF
TGTGCCAGCAGCCCTTCGAGGGCCTTGGGAACAGATACGCAGTATTTT
>15|NA|TRBV7-8|TRBD2|TRBJ2-1
CASSLGPRGGDEQFF
TGTGCCAGCAGCTTAGGCCCTCGGGGGGGGGACGAGCAGTTCTTC
>15|few|TRBV19|TRBD1|TRBJ2-2
CASSIAGGVFGELFF
TGTGCCAGTAGTATAGCAGGGGGAGTCTTCGGGGAGCTGTTTTTT
>15|NA|TRBV19|TRBD2|TRBJ2-2
CASSIVAGGTGELFF
TGTGCCAGTAGTATCGTGGCGGGGGGCACCGGGGAGCTGTTTTTT
>12|NA|TRBV7-9|TRBD1|TRBJ1-2
CAVDRGLGGYTF
TGTGCCGTGGACAGGGGGCTCGGAGGCTACACCTTC
>13|NA|TRBV18|NA|TRBJ1-2
CASSQGAGDGYTF
TGTGCCAGCTCACAGGGCGCCGGGGATGGCTACACCTTC